This TCR beta chain was recovered during a study of blood T cell repertoires in COVID-19 (dated by TCRdb to the early 2020s). About the study as a whole: Samples covering the acute and convalescent phases of COVID-19 were provided by collaborators in the United States, Italy and Spain. The sample metadata nearly always contained a de-identified subject ID, COVID-19 status, age in years and sex. The dataset comprised deeply sampled blood TCRbeta repertoires from subjects exposed to, actively infected with, or recovered from COVID-19. HLA class I and class II types, where available, came from metadata supplied by the sample provider rather than from assay-based typing. The prospective study material was composed of cDNA or gDNA derived from T cells, B-cell-depleted T cells, or PBMCs. The samples were drawn from the first 160 participants of the ongoing ImmuneRACE study and from over 950 subjects provided by 6 global collaborators. The repertoires were released in a freely available public database meant as a resource for research on the immune response to SARS-CoV-2. Overall results and qualifications from the work: How much clinical and demographic metadata was included differed by source and by participant, and the metadata was provided uncurated.

Worth noting for this clone: The antigen this receptor binds is unknown. Qualities for individual bases were not recorded, and no much larger clone is one base off.

TCRbeta CDR3 regions were amplified from genomic DNA by means of the immunoSEQ Assay, a bias-controlled multiplex PCR. Per the original workflow: Within the assay, amplification of reference gene primers was used to estimate how many nucleated cells each sample contained. To quantify the absolute abundance of each unique TCRbeta CDR3 rearrangement, sequence reads were collapsed and filtered. For each sample, productive Simpson clonality was calculated as the square root of Simpson's diversity index across productive rearrangements. TCRdb took this table from immuneACCESS and kept in-frame rearrangements with V and J called. Such tables lack part of the clones; where checked against another copy, unresolved V genes explain under half of the gap, and the rest is unexplained. That table gives V, J and clone size, and the DNA gave D and trimming. The sample has fewer than 200,000 clones on record, 80% to 95% of them singletons. Of the sample, about 4.8% falls within the top ten clones.

One collaborating source in Seattle enrolled patients while the patients were actively infected and followed the patients over time throughout the course of disease. Whole blood was collected in K2EDTA tubes by collaborating institutions according to the institutions' own protocols. For TCRbeta analysis, collaborators shipped samples in one of three forms: frozen whole blood, isolated PBMCs, or DNA extracted from either of those sample types. According to the germline V gene (reference sequence), CDR1 reads LGHDT and CDR2 reads YNNKEL. From V the trimming removes 1 base and from J it removes 1 base, while the gene matches leave 9 bases of the junction unaccounted for. Spanning cysteine to phenylalanine, the CDR3 consists of 17 amino acids. The entry retains the CDR3 DNA only, 51 bases that are in frame from base 1.

The source material was peripheral blood. This clonotype originated in a man aged 25-45 years with COVID-19, enrolled during active disease. The chain couples TRBV3-1 (or the pseudogene TRBV3-2) to TRBJ1-1; a stretch of 7 junction bases matches TRBD1. The CDR3 here reads CASSQAGPGTENTEAFF. The DNA reads as follows: TGTGCCAGCAGCCAAGCTGGCCCCGGGACAGAGAACACTGAAGCTTTCTTT.